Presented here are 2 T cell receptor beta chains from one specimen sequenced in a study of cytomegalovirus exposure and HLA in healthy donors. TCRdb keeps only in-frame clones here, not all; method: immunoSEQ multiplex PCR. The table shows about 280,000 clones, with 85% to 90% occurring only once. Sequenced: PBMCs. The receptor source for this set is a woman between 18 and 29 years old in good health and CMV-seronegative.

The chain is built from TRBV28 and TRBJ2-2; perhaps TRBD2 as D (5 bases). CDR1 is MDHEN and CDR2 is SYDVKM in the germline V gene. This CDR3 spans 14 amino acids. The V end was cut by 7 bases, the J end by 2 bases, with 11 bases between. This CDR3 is CASNASPNTGELFF. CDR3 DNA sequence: TGTGCCAGCAACGCTAGCCCAAACACCGGGGAGCTGTTTTTT.

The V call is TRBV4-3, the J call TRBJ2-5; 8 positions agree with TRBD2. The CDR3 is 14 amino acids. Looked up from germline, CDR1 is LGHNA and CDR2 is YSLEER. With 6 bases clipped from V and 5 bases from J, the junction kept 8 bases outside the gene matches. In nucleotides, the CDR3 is TGCGCCAGCAGTAGCGCGGGAGGCCACGAGACCCAGTACTTC. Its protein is CASSSAGGHETQYF.